This is a list of T cell receptor beta chains from one sample in a study of tumor-infiltrating lymphocytes in primary liver carcinoma. TCRdb passed the multiplex PCR reads through MiXCR, listing each CDR3 protein once. The sample lists some 120,000 distinct CDR3 sequences, approximately 64% occurring once. The sample was liver tumor tissue from sampling region 3. Source of these receptors: a woman aged 55-69 years with primary liver carcinoma and hepatitis B virus infection. Both conserved end residues are part of each CDR3. The order of the fields is D gene, J gene, V gene, clone size, CDR3 DNA, CDR3 protein. D genes are given only for firm matches. Not every row has a clone size; where given, it reads once, few, many or a size class.

>TRBD1|TRBJ2-1|TRBV18|-
TGTGTCAGCTCACCTGTCGGACAGGGGGATGAGCAGTTCTTC
CVSSPVGQGDEQFF
>TRBD2|TRBJ2-3|TRBV10-3|-
TGTGCCATCAGTGAGCGGGAGGTTAAGACAGATACGCAATATTTT
CAISEREVKTDTQYF
>TRBD1|TRBJ2-1|TRBV29-1|-
TGCAGCTTGAGGACAGGGGAACCCTACAATGAGCAGTCCTTC
CSLRTGEPYNEQSF
>TRBD1|TRBJ2-1|TRBV11-3|-
TGTGCCGGCAGCGGGGACAGGGGACGTGAGCATTTCTTC
CAGSGDRGREHFF
>TRBD1|TRBJ1-1|TRBV6-5|many
TGTGCCAGCACCAGGGGGGTGCCCGAGGTGGGAGAAGCTTTCTTT
CASTRGVPEVGEAFF
>TRBD2|TRBJ2-7|TRBV6-1|many
TGTGCCAGCAGTGAAGGAGCTAGCGGCTACGAGCAGTACTTC
CASSEGASGYEQYF
>-|TRBJ2-1|TRBV4-1|many
TGCGCCAGCAGCCAACTCCCTGGGAGAAATGAGCAGTTCTTC
CASSQLPGRNEQFF
>TRBD1|TRBJ1-4|TRBV7-9|-
TGTGCCAGCAGTCTAGGGGGCACATATGAAAAACTGTTTTTT
CASSLGGTYEKLFF
>-|TRBJ1-2|TRBV7-9|few
TGTGCCAGCAGCCCAGAGATTACATATGGCTACACCTTC
CASSPEITYGYTF
>TRBD1|TRBJ2-3|TRBV7-9|many
TGTGCCAGCAGCTTACAAGTTAGGACAGGGGCAACAGATACGCAGTATTTT
CASSLQVRTGATDTQYF
>-|TRBJ2-5|TRBV6-1|many
TGTGCCAGCAGTGTCGGGGGCCGGGAGACCCAGTACTTC
CASSVGGRETQYF
>-|TRBJ2-7|TRBV5-1|-
TGCGCCAGCGGACCAGAGCTCTCCCAGACCTACGAGCAGTACTTC
CASGPELSQTYEQYF
>-|TRBJ1-1|TRBV12-3/TRBV12-4|-
TGTGCCAACAGTCCAAACAGGGATTGGAACACTGAAGCTTTCTTT
CANSPNRDWNTEAFF
>-|TRBJ2-3|TRBV11-2|-
TGTGCCAGGAGCCCCCTGACAGAGGGCACAGATACGCAGTATTTT
CARSPLTEGTDTQYF
>-|TRBJ1-1|TRBV11-3|-
TGTGACAGCAGCCGTTCACTGGCCACTAAAGCTTTCTTT
CDSSRSLATKAFF
>TRBD2|TRBJ2-1|TRBV11-2|-
TGTGCCAACAGCTTAGAACTAGCGGGGATCAATGAGCGGTTCTTC
CANSLELAGINERFF
>TRBD2|TRBJ2-3|TRBV4-1|-
TGCGCCGGCAGCCAAGGTCGGCTAGCGGGAGGGGATAGAACAGATACGCAATATTTT
CAGSQGRLAGGDRTDTQYF
>-|TRBJ2-7|TRBV29-1|many
TGCAGCGTCTGGGACAAGGAATCTTCCTACGAGCAGTACTTC
CSVWDKESSYEQYF
>-|TRBJ2-1|TRBV4-1|-
TGCGCCAGCAGCCAAGATCCAGGGATCCAAGGGGGTGAGCAGTTCTTC
CASSQDPGIQGGEQFF
>-|TRBJ2-7|TRBV11-2|-
TGTGCCAGCAGCTTAGCGGGACAATCCTCCAACGAGCAGTACTTC
CASSLAGQSSNEQYF
>-|TRBJ2-5|TRBV27|-
TGTGCCAGCAGTCTCACTAGCAGGAGTCAGACCCAGTACTTC
CASSLTSRSQTQYF
>-|TRBJ2-3|TRBV11-2|-
TGTGCCAACAGCTTAGCTGGGTCCCTTGACACAGATACGCAGTATTTT
CANSLAGSLDTDTQYF
>TRBD2|TRBJ2-7|TRBV28|-
TGTGCCAGCAGCCAGAGCGGGAGTCCCTACAAGCAATACTTC
CASSQSGSPYKQYF
>TRBD2|TRBJ2-1|TRBV5-1|-
TGTGTCAGCAGGCCAACTAGCGGGAGGGACAATGAGCAGTTCTTC
CVSRPTSGRDNEQFF
>-|TRBJ2-7|TRBV16|-
TGTGCCAACAGCCAAGTCAGGGGCGGCCTACCTTACGAGCAGTACTTC
CANSQVRGGLPYEQYF
>-|TRBJ2-5|TRBV29-1|-
TGCAGCATCTCCAGATCGGGCTTGGAGACCCGGTACTTC
CSISRSGLETRYF
>TRBD2|TRBJ2-3|TRBV11-1|-
TGTGCCTGCAGCTTAAGGCAACGTGCGGGAGAGTCGCGCTTT
CACSLRQRAGESRF
>-|TRBJ2-1|TRBV5-6|many
TGTGCCAGCAGCTTGAGGATGGGCTATGAGCAGTTCTTC
CASSLRMGYEQFF
>-|TRBJ2-2|TRBV29-1|many
TGCAGCGCCCTAGGACAGACGAACACCGGGGAGCTGTTTTTT
CSALGQTNTGELFF
>-|TRBJ2-3|TRBV12-3/TRBV12-4|-
TGTGCCAGCAGTGAGCCTGCGGGGACTCCGGGAGATACGCAGTATTTT
CASSEPAGTPGDTQYF
>TRBD2|TRBJ2-4|TRBV4-1|many
TGCGCCAGCAGCAGAGGACTAGGCCCTATAGTATTAGCCAAAAACATTCAGTACTTC
CASSRGLGPIVLAKNIQYF
>-|TRBJ2-5|TRBV29-1|-
TGCAGCGTTCACGGGCAAGAGAGCCAGTACTTC
CSVHGQESQYF
>-|TRBJ2-3|TRBV29-1|-
TGCAGCGCCTGGGTCCTTGGGGCAGGACTAAGAGATACGCAGTATTTT
CSAWVLGAGLRDTQYF
>TRBD2|TRBJ2-2|TRBV7-9|few
TGTGCCAGCAGCAAACTAGCGGGCGGCACCGGGGAGCTGTTTTTT
CASSKLAGGTGELFF
>-|TRBJ2-3|TRBV11-2|-
TGTGCCAGCAGATCGCAGGGACTCCTACGCACAGAAACGCAGTATTTT
CASRSQGLLRTETQYF
>-|TRBJ1-5|TRBV6-1|many
TGTGCCAGCAGGAAAGACAGGTCTAGCAATCAGCCCCAGCATTTT
CASRKDRSSNQPQHF
>TRBD1|TRBJ1-3|TRBV6-6|many
TGTGCCAGCACAAACCCGGGACAGGGCCTCTCTGGAAACACCATATATTTT
CASTNPGQGLSGNTIYF
>-|TRBJ1-1|TRBV12-3/TRBV12-4|many
TGTGCCAGCAGCCTCTGGCGGGACGGCACTGAAGCTTTCTTT
CASSLWRDGTEAFF
>-|TRBJ1-5|TRBV7-2|few
TGTGCCAGCAGCTTAGCGGGAGGGCTAGGGCAGCCCCAGCATTTT
CASSLAGGLGQPQHF
>TRBD1|TRBJ2-3|TRBV28|few
TGTGCCAGCAGTTTTAGGGGGCGACGCACAGATACGCAGTATTTT
CASSFRGRRTDTQYF
>-|TRBJ1-5|TRBV28|-
TGTGCCAGCAAGTCTAGCAATCAGCCCCAGCATTTT
CASKSSNQPQHF
>-|TRBJ1-5|TRBV4-1|-
TGCGCCAGCAGCCAACGCTCAGATGGCGATCAGCCCCAGCATTTT
CASSQRSDGDQPQHF